The source of this T cell receptor (beta chain) is a study of blood T cell repertoires in COVID-19. Study details: The origin of the acute and convalescent COVID-19 samples was the United States, Italy and Spain.

This table comes from immunoSEQ multiplex PCR, and its TCRdb copy is limited to in-frame clones, with some not included. Of 250,000 to 350,000 clones in the sample, about 91% were seen once. This sequence originates from an older woman with acute or convalescent COVID-19. The sample comprised peripheral blood.

The DNA of the CDR3 is TGTGCCAGCAGCAGCCGCCTAGCGGGGGGAACGATGAGAAGCTCCTACAATGAGCAGTTCTTC. Its translation is CASSSRLAGGTMRSSYNEQFF. This chain links TRBV6-2 or TRBV6-3 with TRBJ2-1, with TRBD2 matching over 11 bases. Germline values: CDR1 MNHEY, CDR2 SVGEGT. The CDR3 is 21 amino acids. After removal of 6 bases from V and 0 bases from J, the junction contained 19 bases not matched to a gene.